Listed below are T cell receptor beta chains from one sample, sequenced in a study of monozygotic twins with inflammatory bowel disease. TCRdb reanalyzed the 5' RACE reads, giving one entry per CDR3 protein sequence and no DNA. The table lists about 160,000 distinct CDR3 sequences. Sequencing was performed on blood. The source is a human donor with ulcerative colitis or Crohn's disease, or a healthy co-twin of an affected twin (not recorded which). CDR3s include the opening cysteine and the closing phenylalanine or tryptophan.

V gene	J gene	CDR3 protein
TRBV7-3	TRBJ2-7	CASSLHAGPYEQYF
TRBV4-3	TRBJ2-1	CASSQDGPAPTLDNEQFF
TRBV12-3/TRBV12-4	TRBJ2-2	CASSLFGELFF
TRBV15	TRBJ2-3	CATSREGRYTDTQYF
TRBV5-5	TRBJ1-4	CASSLRGGQASNEKLFF
TRBV20-1	TRBJ2-1	CSARDRRLAGGNEQFF
TRBV6-5	TRBJ2-7	CASSYSQTLPYEQYF
TRBV20-1	TRBJ2-7	CSPLGGRTYEQYF
TRBV7-3	TRBJ1-2	CASSLNVGRPGHQEGINYGYTF
TRBV5-1	TRBJ1-4	CASSFGTGNEKLFF
TRBV5-4	TRBJ2-7	CASSPVRGGHEQYF
TRBV29-1	TRBJ2-1	CSAPLGAFSYNEQFF
TRBV7-9	TRBJ2-4	CASSFGQALAKNIQYF
TRBV7-9	TRBJ1-1	CASSLRTGNTEAFF
TRBV20-1	TRBJ2-4	CSATLFRRGALDIQYF
TRBV6-2/TRBV6-3	TRBJ2-1	CASRQAPGQGPTPEQFF
TRBV29-1	TRBJ2-2	CSGSSHQVPGELFF
TRBV19	TRBJ2-5	CASSTTRGKETQYF
TRBV20-1	TRBJ2-7	CSARVPSGGYEQYF
TRBV4-3	TRBJ2-2	CASSQDLSGLRTGELFF
TRBV5-1	TRBJ2-1	CASSLKGGSDEQFF
TRBV15	TRBJ2-1	CATSRDSLYNEQFF
TRBV20-1	TRBJ1-1	CSASSGADTEAFF
TRBV10-2	TRBJ2-7	CASGPVSVEQYF
TRBV28	TRBJ2-2	CASSSREKVTGELFF
TRBV19	TRBJ1-2	CASSLRDPRSYGYTF
TRBV6-6	TRBJ1-1	CASSHPSAPGEAFF
TRBV3-1	TRBJ1-1	CASSQGRGTEAFF
TRBV5-1	TRBJ1-3	CASSSQAGNTVYF
TRBV3-1	TRBJ2-1	CASSQQERGRYNEQFF
TRBV12-3/TRBV12-4	TRBJ1-3	CASSLVPGHLSGNTIYF
TRBV20-1	TRBJ2-7	CSASDFSRDSSSYEQYF
TRBV12-3/TRBV12-4	TRBJ2-3	CASSGQGTQYF
TRBV4-3	TRBJ2-2	CASSQLGSNYFTGELFF
TRBV20-1	TRBJ2-1	CSASRGTTLNEQFF
TRBV7-8	TRBJ2-1	CASSPRQGAYNEQFF
TRBV5-1	TRBJ2-7	CASSLGASGPSYEQYF
TRBV2	TRBJ1-4	CASSKQGLHEKLFF
TRBV19	TRBJ2-4	CASSMAQTQNIQYF
TRBV20-1	TRBJ2-1	CSAPGTWGDEQFF
TRBV20-1	TRBJ2-5	CSARLTRKETQYF
TRBV6-1	TRBJ1-1	CASSQGPTENTEAFF
TRBV3-1	TRBJ1-4	CASSQDPRDTVNEKLFF
TRBV7-8	TRBJ2-1	CASSLGGGGAKVNEQFF
TRBV20-1	TRBJ1-4	CSAKTEHRTNEKLFF
TRBV2	TRBJ1-1	CASSRLTGGTTEAFF
TRBV5-1	TRBJ2-7	CASSVRQGPYEQYF
TRBV4-2	TRBJ2-3	CASSQGGRMEDTQYF
TRBV5-1	TRBJ2-7	CASSPELAGGLYEQYF
TRBV7-2	TRBJ1-3	CASSLEGSGNTIYF